This T cell receptor (beta chain) is from a study of T cells in Graves' hyperthyroidism and ophthalmopathy. The source of the PBMCs was over 8.5 ml of fresh peripheral blood. Amplified TCR beta CDR3 regions came from RNA transcripts. TCR CDR3 underwent first-round RT-PCR with the HTBI primer set. TCRdb processed the multiplex PCR reads anew with MiXCR; each CDR3 protein has one entry. Among 530,000 or so distinct CDR3 sequences listed, about 24% were seen once. The CDR3 contains 15 residues. Germline CDR1 is MDHEN and CDR2 is SYDVKM. V was pared by 6 bases and J by 4 bases, with 10 bases of the junction left unmatched.

Input material: blood. The TCR originated in a woman in her 30s with Graves' ophthalmopathy. The rearrangement uses TRBV28 and TRBJ2-7; TRBD1 agrees at 9 bases. The CDR3 bases are TGTGCCAGCAGGTCACCGGGACAGGGAGTTTACGAGCAGTACTTC. It specifies CASRSPGQGVYEQYF.